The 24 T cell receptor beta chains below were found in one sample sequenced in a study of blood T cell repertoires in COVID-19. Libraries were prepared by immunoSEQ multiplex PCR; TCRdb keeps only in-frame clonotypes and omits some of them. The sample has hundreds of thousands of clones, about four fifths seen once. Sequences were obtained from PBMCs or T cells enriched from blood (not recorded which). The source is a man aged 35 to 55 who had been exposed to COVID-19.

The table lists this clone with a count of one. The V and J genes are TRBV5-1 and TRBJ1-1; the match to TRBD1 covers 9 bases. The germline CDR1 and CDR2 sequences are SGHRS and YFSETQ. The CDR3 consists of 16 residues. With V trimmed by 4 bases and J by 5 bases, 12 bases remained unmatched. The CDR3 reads CASSLGTGLGGTEAFF. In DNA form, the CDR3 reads TGCGCCAGCAGCCTCGGGACAGGGTTAGGGGGGACTGAAGCTTTCTTT.

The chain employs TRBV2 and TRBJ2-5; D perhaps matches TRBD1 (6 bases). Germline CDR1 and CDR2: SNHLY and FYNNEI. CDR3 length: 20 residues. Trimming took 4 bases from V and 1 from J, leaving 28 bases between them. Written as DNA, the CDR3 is TGTGCCAGCAGTGTACCCACAGGGATCTCGACCTCCCCTCGCCAAGAGACCCAGTACTTC. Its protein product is CASSVPTGISTSPRQETQYF.

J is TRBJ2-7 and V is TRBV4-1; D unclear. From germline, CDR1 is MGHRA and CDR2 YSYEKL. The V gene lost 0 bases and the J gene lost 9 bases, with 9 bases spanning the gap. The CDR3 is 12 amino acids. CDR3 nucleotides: TGCGCCAGCAGCCAAGATGGGCAGAGGCAGTACTTC. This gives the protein CASSQDGQRQYF.

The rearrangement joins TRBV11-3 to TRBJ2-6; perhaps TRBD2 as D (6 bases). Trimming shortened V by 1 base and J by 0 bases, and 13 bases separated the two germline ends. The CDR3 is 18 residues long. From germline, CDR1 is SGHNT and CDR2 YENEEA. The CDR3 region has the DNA TGTGCCAGCAGCTTAGTTCTGGGCGGGAACTCTGGGGCCAACGTCCTGACTTTC. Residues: CASSLVLGGNSGANVLTF. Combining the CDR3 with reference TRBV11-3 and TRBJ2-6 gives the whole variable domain EAGVVQSPRYKIIEKKQPVAFWCNPISGHNTLYWYLQNLGQGPELLIRYENEEAVDDSQLPKDRFSAERLKGVDSTLKIQPAELGDSAVYLCASSLVLGGNSGANVLTFGAGSRLTVL.

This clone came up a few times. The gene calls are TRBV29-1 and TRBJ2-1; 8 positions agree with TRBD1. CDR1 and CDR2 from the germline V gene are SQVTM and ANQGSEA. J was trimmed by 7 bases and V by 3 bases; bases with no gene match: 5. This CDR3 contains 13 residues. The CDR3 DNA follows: TGCAGCGTTGAGCAGGGGGCAGGTAATGAGCAGTTCTTC. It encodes CSVEQGAGNEQFF.

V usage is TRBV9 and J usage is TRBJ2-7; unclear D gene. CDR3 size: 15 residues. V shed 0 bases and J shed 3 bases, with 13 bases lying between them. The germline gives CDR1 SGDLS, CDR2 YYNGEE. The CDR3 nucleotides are TGTGCCAGCAGCGTAGACTTGGGTCTAGGCTACGAGCAGTACTTC. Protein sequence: CASSVDLGLGYEQYF.

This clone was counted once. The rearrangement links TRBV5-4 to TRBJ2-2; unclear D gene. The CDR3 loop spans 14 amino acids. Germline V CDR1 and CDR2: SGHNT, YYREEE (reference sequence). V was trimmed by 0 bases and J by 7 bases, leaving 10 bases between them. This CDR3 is CASSLGGKVGELFF. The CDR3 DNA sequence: TGTGCCAGCAGCTTGGGAGGCAAAGTCGGGGAGCTGTTTTTT. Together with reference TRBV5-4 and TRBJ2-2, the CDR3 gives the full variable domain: ETGVTQSPTHLIKTRGQQVTLRCSSQSGHNTVSWYQQALGQGPQFIFQYYREEENGRGNFPPRFSGLQFPNYSSELNVNALELDDSALYLCASSLGGKVGELFFGEGSRLTVL.

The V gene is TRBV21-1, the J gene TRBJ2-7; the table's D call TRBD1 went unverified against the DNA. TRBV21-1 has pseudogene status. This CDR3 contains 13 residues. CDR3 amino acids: CASTGQLYYEQYF. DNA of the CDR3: TGTGCCAGCACGGGACAGCTTTACTACGAGCAGTACTTC.

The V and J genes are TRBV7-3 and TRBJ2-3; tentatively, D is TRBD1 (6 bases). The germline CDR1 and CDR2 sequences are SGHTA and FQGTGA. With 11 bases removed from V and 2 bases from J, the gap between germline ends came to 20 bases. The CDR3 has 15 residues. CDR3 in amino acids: CAPSGASWATDTQYF. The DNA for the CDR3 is TGTGCCCCTTCAGGGGCCAGTTGGGCCACAGATACGCAGTATTTT.

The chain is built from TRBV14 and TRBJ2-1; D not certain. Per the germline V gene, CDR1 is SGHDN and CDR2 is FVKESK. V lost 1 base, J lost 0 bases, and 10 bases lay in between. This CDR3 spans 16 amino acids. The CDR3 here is CASSQVAASSYNEQFF. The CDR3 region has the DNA TGTGCCAGCAGCCAAGTGGCGGCTAGCTCCTACAATGAGCAGTTCTTC.

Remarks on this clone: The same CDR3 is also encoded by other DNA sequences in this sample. The CDR3 loop reads CASSLAVSYEQYF. In nucleotides, the CDR3 is TGCGCCAGCAGCTTAGCGGTCTCCTACGAGCAGTACTTC. The V and J genes are TRBV5-1 and TRBJ2-7; maybe TRBD2 (5 bases). CDR1 is SGHRS, CDR2 YFSETQ, per germline. The CDR3 consists of 13 residues. V was pared by 2 bases and J by 0 bases, with 6 bases between.

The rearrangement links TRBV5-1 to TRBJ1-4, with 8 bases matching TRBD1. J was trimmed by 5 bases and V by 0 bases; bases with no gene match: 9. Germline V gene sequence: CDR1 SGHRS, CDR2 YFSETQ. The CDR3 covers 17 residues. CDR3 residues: CASSLVGVRGQNEKLFF. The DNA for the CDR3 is TGCGCCAGCAGCTTGGTCGGGGTCAGGGGGCAAAATGAAAAACTGTTTTTT.

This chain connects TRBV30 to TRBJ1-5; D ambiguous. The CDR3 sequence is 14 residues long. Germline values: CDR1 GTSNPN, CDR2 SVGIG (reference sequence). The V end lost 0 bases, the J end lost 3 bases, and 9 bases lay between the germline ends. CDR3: CAWSVRGFNQPQHF. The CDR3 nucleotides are TGTGCCTGGAGTGTACGGGGATTCAATCAGCCCCAGCATTTT.

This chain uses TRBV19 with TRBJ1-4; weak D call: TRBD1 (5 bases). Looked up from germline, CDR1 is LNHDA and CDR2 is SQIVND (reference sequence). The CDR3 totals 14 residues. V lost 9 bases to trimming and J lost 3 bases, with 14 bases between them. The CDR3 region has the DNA TGTGCCAGCACAACCGACAGACCTAATGAAAAACTGTTTTTT. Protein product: CASTTDRPNEKLFF.

This CDR3 is CASSAQALYGYTF. DNA of the CDR3: TGTGCCAGCAGCGCCCAGGCCCTCTATGGCTACACCTTC. The chain carries TRBV3-1 (or the pseudogene TRBV3-2) and TRBJ1-2; D ambiguous. V gave up 5 bases and J gave up 4 bases, with 11 bases separating them. The CDR3 runs 13 residues. Per the germline V gene, CDR1 is LGHDT and CDR2 is YNNKEL (reference sequence).

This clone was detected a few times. CDR3 nucleotide sequence: TGTGCCAGTGCCTCGGGGCTAGCGGGAGATCTCGAGCAGTACTTC. Its translation is CASASGLAGDLEQYF. This chain uses TRBV7-9 with TRBJ2-7; TRBD2 matches 10 bases. This CDR3 comprises 15 residues. From germline, CDR1 is SEHNR and CDR2 FQNEAQ (reference sequence). J was trimmed by 6 bases and V by 9 bases; bases with no gene match: 14.

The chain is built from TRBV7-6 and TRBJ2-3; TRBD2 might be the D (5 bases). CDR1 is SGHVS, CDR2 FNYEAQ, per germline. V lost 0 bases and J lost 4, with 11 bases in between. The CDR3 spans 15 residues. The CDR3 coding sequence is TGTGCCAGCAGCTTAGCTGCTAGCTTGTCAGATACGCAGTATTTT. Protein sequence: CASSLAASLSDTQYF.

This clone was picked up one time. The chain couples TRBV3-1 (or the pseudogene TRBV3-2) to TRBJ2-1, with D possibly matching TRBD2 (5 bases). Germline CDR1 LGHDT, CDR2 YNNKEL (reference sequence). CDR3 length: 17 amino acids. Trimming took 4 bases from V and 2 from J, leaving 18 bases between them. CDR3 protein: CASSPRPGLVTYNEQFF. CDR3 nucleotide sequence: TGTGCCAGCAGCCCGCGGCCCGGACTGGTAACCTACAATGAGCAGTTCTTC.

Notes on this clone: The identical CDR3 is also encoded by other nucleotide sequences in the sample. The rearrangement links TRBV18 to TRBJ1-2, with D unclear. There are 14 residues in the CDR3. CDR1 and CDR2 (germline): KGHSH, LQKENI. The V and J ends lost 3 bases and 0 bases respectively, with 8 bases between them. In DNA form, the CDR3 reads TGTGCCAGCTCACCCAGTGCCGCTAACTATGGCTACACCTTC. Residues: CASSPSAANYGYTF.

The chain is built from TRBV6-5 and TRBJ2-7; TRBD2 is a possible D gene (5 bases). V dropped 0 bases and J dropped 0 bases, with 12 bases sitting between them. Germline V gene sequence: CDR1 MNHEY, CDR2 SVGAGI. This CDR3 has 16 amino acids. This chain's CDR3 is CASSYSRAVSSYEQYF. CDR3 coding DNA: TGTGCCAGCAGTTACTCGAGGGCGGTCAGCTCCTACGAGCAGTACTTC.

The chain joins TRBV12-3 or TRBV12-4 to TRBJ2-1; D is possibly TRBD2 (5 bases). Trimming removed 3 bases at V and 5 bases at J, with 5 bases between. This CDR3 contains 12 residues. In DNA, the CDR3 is TGTGCCAGCAGTTTGCGGGACAATGAGCAGTTCTTC. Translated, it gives CASSLRDNEQFF.

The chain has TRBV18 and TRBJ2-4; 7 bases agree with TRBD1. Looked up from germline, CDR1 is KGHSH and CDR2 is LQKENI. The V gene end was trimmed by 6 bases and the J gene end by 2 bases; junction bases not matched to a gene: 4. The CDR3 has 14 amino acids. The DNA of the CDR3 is TGTGCCAGCTCCCGGGGACAGTCCAAAAACATTCAGTACTTC. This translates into CASSRGQSKNIQYF.

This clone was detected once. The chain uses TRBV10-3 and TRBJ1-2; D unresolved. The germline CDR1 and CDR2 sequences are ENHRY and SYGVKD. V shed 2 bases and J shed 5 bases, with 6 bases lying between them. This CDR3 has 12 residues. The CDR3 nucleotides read TGTGCCATCAGTGAGACAGATTATGGCTACACCTTC. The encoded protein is CAISETDYGYTF.

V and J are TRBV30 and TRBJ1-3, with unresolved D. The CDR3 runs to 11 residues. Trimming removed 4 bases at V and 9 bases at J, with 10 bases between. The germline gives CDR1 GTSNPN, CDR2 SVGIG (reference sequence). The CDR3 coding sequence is TGTGCCTGGAACAGTAGAAGCACCATATATTTT. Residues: CAWNSRSTIYF.